This is a list of T cell receptor beta chains from one sample in a study of T-cell reconstitution after alpha-beta-depleted transplantation in children. TCRdb used MiXCR to reprocess the PCR reads, holding one entry per CDR3 protein. The sample includes around 410,000 distinct CDR3 sequences, approximately 11% of them seen just once. Sequenced material: PBMCs from the stem cell graft donor, taken from the stem cell graft. The source of these receptors is a human donor who donated a stem cell graft to a child with acute myeloid leukemia. CDR3s include the opening cysteine and the closing phenylalanine or tryptophan. A D gene is named only where the DNA matches it firmly. Clone size is not always given. Where it is, it says once, few, many or a class for expanded clones.

J	D	V	size	DNA	CDR3
TRBJ2-1	TRBD1	TRBV11-1	many	TGTGCCAGCAGCTTGGGACAGGTCACCTACAATGAGCAGTTCTTC	CASSLGQVTYNEQFF
TRBJ2-1	TRBD2	TRBV11-2	NA	TGTGCCAGCAGCCAAGAGGGACTAGCGGGATCCGCTGTTGGGGAGCAGTTCTTC	CASSQEGLAGSAVGEQFF
TRBJ2-3	NA	TRBV12-3/TRBV12-4	NA	TGTGCCAGCAGTAACGTACGGGATGCAGATACGCAGTATTTT	CASSNVRDADTQYF
TRBJ2-1	TRBD2	TRBV5-6	few	TGTGCCAGCAGTTATGTTAGCGGGAGGAGCTCGGGTGAGCAGTTCTTC	CASSYVSGRSSGEQFF
TRBJ2-3	NA	TRBV5-1	few	TGCGCCAGCAGCCCGATGGGGGGGGGCCCAGATACGCAGTATTTT	CASSPMGGGPDTQYF
TRBJ2-1	NA	TRBV12-3/TRBV12-4	NA	TGTGCCAGCAGTTTACTTCCGGTTGCAAATGAGCAGTTCTTC	CASSLLPVANEQFF
TRBJ2-2	TRBD2	TRBV6-2/TRBV6-3	NA	TGTGCCAGCAGTTCCCCAACCCATGGCGGGAGGGCCTTAAACACCGGGGAGCTGTTTTTT	CASSSPTHGGRALNTGELFF
TRBJ1-2	TRBD1	TRBV5-1	NA	TGCGCCAGCAGCTTTCGACCGGGACAGCGTTCTGGCTACACCTTC	CASSFRPGQRSGYTF
TRBJ1-5	NA	TRBV4-3	NA	TGCGCCAGCAGCCAAGATGGCAGCGACTATCAGCCCCAGCATTTT	CASSQDGSDYQPQHF
TRBJ2-2	TRBD2	TRBV5-1	many	TGCGCCAGCAGCCCTAGCGGGTTGGGGACCGGGGAGCTGTTTTTT	CASSPSGLGTGELFF
TRBJ1-1	TRBD1	TRBV3-1	few	TGTGCCAGCAGCCCTCCCACAGGGGACATGAACACTGAAGCTTTCTTT	CASSPPTGDMNTEAFF
TRBJ2-7	TRBD2	TRBV20-1	few	TGCAGTGCTAGAGCTGGGACTAGCGGGTACGAGCAGTACTTC	CSARAGTSGYEQYF
TRBJ1-5	NA	TRBV12-3/TRBV12-4	few	TGTGCCAGCACACGGGGCTACAATCAGCCCCAGCATTTT	CASTRGYNQPQHF
TRBJ1-5	TRBD1	TRBV29-1	NA	TGCAGCGTTGGGTCCGGGGACAGTGGTAGCAATCAGCCCCAGCATTTT	CSVGSGDSGSNQPQHF
TRBJ1-1	TRBD1	TRBV20-1	NA	TGCAGTGCTAGAGAGGGGACAGAAGTGAACACTGAAGCTTTCTTT	CSAREGTEVNTEAFF
TRBJ2-3	NA	TRBV15	few	TGTGCCACCAGCAGTGGACTCTTAAGCACAGATACGCAGTATTTT	CATSSGLLSTDTQYF
TRBJ2-2	TRBD2	TRBV9	few	TGTGCCAGCAGCGTAGGAGATAGCGGGAGGCCCGCGAACACCGGGGAGCTGTTTTTT	CASSVGDSGRPANTGELFF
TRBJ2-1	NA	TRBV11-2	few	TGTGCCAGCAGCCTGACTCCTAGAGGCGACAATGAGCAGTTCTTC	CASSLTPRGDNEQFF
TRBJ2-7	TRBD2	TRBV20-1	NA	TGCAGTGCGAGAGACCCCGGGACTAGCGGGTCTTACGAGCAGTACTTC	CSARDPGTSGSYEQYF